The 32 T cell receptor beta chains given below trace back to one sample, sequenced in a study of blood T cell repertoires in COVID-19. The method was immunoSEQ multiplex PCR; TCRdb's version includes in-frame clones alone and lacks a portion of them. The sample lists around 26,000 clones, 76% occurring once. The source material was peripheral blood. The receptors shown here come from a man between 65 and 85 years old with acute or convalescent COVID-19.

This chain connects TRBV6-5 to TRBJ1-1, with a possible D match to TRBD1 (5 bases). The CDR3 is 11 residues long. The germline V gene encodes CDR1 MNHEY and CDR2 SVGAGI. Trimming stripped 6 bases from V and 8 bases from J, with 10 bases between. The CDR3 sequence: CASSQGREAFF. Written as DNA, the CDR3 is TGTGCCAGCAGCCAGGGCCGGGAAGCTTTCTTT.

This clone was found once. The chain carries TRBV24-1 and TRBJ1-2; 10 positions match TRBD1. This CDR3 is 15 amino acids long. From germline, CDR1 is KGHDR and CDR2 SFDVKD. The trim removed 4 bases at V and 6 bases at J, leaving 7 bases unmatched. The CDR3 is CATSETGTGADGYTF. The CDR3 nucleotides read TGTGCCACCAGTGAGACCGGGACAGGGGCAGATGGCTACACCTTC.

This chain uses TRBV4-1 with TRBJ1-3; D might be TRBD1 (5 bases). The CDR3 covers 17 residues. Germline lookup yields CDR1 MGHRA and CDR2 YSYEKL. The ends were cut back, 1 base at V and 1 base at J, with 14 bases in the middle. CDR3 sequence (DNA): TGCGCCAGCAGCCAAGCAGGCAGGGCGAAATCTGGAAACACCATATATTTT. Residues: CASSQAGRAKSGNTIYF.

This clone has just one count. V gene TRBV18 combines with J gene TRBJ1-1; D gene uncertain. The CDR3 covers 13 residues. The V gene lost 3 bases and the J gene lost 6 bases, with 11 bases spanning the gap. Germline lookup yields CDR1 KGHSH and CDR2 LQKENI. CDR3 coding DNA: TGTGCCAGCTCACCTCGGAGGGATGCTGAAGCTTTCTTT. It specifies CASSPRRDAEAFF.

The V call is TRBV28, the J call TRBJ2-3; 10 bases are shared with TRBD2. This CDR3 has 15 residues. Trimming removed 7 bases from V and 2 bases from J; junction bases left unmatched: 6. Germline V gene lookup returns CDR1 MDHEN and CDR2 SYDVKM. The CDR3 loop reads CASNIAGGNTDTQYF. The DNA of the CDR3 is TGTGCCAGCAACATAGCGGGAGGTAACACAGATACGCAGTATTTT. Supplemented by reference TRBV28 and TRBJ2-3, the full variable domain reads DVKVTQSSRYLVKRTGEKVFLECVQDMDHENMFWYRQDPGLGLRLIYFSYDVKMKEKGDIPEGYSVSREKKERFSLILESASTNQTSMYLCASNIAGGNTDTQYFGPGTRLTVL.

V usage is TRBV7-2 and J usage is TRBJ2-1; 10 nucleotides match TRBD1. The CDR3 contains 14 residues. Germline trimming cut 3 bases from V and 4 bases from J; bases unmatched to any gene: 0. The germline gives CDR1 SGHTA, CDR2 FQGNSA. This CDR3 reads CASSLDRGYNEQFF. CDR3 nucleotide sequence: TGTGCCAGCAGCTTGGACAGGGGGTACAATGAGCAGTTCTTC.

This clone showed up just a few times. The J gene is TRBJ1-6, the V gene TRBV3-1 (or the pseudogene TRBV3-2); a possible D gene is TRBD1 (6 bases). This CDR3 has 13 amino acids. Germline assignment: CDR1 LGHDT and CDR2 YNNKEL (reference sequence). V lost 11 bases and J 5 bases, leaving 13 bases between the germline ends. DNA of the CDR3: TGTGCCGCCCGGGACACCAATAATTCACCCCTCCACTTT. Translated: CAARDTNNSPLHF.

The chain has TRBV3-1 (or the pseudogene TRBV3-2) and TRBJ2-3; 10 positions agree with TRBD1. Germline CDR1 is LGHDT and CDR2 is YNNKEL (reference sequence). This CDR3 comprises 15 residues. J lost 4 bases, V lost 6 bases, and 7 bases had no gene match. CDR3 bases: TGTGCCAGCAGACCTGGACAGGGGGAGGCAGATACGCAGTATTTT. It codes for CASRPGQGEADTQYF.

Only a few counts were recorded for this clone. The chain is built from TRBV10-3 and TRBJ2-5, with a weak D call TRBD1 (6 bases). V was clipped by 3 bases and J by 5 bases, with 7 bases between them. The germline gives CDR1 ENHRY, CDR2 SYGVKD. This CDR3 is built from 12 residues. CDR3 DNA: TGTGCCATCAGTGATAGGGGGGAGACCCAGTACTTC. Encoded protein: CAISDRGETQYF.

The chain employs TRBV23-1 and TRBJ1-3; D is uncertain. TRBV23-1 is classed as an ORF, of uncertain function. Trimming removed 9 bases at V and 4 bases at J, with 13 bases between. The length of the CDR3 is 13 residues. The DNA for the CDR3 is TGCGCCAGAGACTTCTTCCTGGGAAACACCATATATTTT. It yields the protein CARDFFLGNTIYF.

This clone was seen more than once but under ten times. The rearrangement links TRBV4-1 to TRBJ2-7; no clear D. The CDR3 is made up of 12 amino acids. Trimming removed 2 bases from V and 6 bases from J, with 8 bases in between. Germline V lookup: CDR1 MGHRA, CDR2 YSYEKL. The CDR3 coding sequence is TGCGCCAGCAGCCAAACAGCAGCCGAGCAGTACTTC. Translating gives CASSQTAAEQYF.

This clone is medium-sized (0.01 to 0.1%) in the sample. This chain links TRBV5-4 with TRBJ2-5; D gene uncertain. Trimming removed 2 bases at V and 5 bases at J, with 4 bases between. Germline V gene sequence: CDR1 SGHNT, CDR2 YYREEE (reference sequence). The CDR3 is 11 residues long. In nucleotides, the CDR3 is TGTGCCAGCAGCTTACTCGAGACCCAGTACTTC. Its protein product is CASSLLETQYF.

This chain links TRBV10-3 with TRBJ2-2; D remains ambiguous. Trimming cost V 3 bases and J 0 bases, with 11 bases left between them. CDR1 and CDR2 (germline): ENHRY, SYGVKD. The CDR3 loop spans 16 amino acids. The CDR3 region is CAISESTGTNTGELFF. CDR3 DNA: TGTGCCATCAGTGAATCGACTGGCACGAACACCGGGGAGCTGTTTTTT.

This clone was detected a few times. CDR3 in DNA: TGTGCCAGCAGCTATACCCCGGACAGTCGTAATTCACCCCTCCACTTT. Its translation is CASSYTPDSRNSPLHF. V and J are TRBV5-5 and TRBJ1-6; TRBD1 is a possible D gene (6 bases). The germline V gene has CDR1 SGHKS and CDR2 YYEKEE (reference sequence). V was pared by 3 bases and J by 6 bases, with 16 bases between. There are 16 residues in the CDR3. The full variable domain, rest sourced from reference TRBV5-5 and TRBJ1-6, is DAGVTQSPTHLIKTRGQQVTLRCSPISGHKSVSWYQQVLGQGPQFIFQYYEKEERGRGNFPDRFSARQFPNYSSELNVNALLLGDSALYLCASSYTPDSRNSPLHFGNGTRLTVT.

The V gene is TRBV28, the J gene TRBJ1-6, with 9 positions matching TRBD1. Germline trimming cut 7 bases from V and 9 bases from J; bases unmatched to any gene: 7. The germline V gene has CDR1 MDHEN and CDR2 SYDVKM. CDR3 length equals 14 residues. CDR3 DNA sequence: TGTGCCAGCATCCCGGGACAGGGTAGTTCACCCCTCCACTTT. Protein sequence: CASIPGQGSSPLHF.

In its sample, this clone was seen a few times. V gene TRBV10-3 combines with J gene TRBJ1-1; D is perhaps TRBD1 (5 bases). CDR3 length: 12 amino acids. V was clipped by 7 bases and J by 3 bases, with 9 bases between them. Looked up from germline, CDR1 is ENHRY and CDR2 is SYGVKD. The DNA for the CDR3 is TGTGCCATCAATGCGGGGGACACTGAAGCTTTCTTT. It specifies CAINAGDTEAFF.

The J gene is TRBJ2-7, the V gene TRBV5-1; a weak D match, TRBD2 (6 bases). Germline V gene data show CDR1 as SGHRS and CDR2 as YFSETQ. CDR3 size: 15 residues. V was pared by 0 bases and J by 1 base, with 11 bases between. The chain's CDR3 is CASSLGGGVSYEQYF. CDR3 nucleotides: TGCGCCAGCAGCTTGGGAGGCGGGGTTTCCTACGAGCAGTACTTC. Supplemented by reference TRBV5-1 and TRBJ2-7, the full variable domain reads KAGVTQTPRYLIKTRGQQVTLSCSPISGHRSVSWYQQTPGQGLQFLFEYFSETQRNKGNFPGRFSGRQFSNSRSEMNVSTLELGDSALYLCASSLGGGVSYEQYFGPGTRLTVT.

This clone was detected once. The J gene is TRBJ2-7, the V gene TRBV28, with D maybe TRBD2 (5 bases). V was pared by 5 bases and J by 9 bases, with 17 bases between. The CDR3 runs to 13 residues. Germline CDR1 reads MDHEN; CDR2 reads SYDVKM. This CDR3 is CASSREGTQGQYF. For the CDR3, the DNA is TGTGCCAGCAGTCGAGAGGGAACCCAAGGGCAGTACTTC. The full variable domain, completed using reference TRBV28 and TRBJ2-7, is DVKVTQSSRYLVKRTGEKVFLECVQDMDHENMFWYRQDPGLGLRLIYFSYDVKMKEKGDIPEGYSVSREKKERFSLILESASTNQTSMYLCASSREGTQGQYFGPGTRLTVT.

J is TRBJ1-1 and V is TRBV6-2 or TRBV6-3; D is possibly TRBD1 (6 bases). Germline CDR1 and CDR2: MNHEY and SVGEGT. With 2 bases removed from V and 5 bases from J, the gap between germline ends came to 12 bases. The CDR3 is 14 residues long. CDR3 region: CASSYHRVETEAFF. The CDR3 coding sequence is TGTGCCAGCAGTTACCACAGGGTAGAGACTGAAGCTTTCTTT.

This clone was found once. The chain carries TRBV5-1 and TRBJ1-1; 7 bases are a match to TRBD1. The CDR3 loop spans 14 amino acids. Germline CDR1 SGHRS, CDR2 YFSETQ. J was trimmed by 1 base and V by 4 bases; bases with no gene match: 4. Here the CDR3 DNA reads TGCGCCAGCAGCCGACAGGGATCGAACACTGAAGCTTTCTTT. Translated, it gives CASSRQGSNTEAFF.

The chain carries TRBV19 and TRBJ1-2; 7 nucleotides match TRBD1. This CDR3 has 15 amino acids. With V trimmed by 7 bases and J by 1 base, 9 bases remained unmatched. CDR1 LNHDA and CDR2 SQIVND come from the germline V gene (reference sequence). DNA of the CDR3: TGTGCCAGTACCTTAGGGACAGCTAATAACTATGGCTACACCTTC. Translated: CASTLGTANNYGYTF.

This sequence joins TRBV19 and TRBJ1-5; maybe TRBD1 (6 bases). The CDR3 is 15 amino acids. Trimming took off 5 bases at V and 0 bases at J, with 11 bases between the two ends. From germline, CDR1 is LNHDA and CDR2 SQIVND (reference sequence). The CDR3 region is CASSRGQYSNQPQHF. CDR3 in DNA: TGTGCCAGTAGTCGAGGACAGTATAGCAATCAGCCCCAGCATTTT.

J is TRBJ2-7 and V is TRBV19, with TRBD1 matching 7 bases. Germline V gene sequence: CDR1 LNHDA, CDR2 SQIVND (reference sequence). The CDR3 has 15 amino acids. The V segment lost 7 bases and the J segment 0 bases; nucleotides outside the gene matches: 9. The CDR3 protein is CASKIGDSFSYEQYF. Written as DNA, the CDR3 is TGTGCCAGTAAAATCGGGGACAGTTTCTCCTACGAGCAGTACTTC.

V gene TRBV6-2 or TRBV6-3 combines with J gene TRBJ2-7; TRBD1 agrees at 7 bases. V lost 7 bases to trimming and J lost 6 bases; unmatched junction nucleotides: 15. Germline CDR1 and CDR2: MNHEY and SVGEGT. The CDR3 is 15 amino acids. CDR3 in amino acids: CASTPARQGSREQYF. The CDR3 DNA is TGTGCCAGCACCCCGGCGAGACAGGGCTCTCGCGAGCAGTACTTC.

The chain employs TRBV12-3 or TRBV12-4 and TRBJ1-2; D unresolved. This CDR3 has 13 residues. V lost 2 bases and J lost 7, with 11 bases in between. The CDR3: CASSLPPILGYTF. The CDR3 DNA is TGTGCCAGCAGTTTACCACCTATACTTGGCTACACCTTC.

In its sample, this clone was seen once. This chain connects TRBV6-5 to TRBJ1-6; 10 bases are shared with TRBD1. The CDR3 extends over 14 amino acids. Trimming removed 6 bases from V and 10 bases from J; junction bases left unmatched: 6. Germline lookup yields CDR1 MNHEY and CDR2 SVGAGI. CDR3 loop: CASSIDRGQSPLHF. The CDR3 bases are TGTGCCAGCAGCATAGACAGGGGGCAATCACCCCTCCACTTT.

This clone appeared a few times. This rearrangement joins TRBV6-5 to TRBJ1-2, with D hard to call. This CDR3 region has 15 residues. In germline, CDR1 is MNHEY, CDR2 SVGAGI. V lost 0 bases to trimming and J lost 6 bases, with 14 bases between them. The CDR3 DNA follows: TGTGCCAGCAGTTACTCGACCGGGAACGTCGATGGCTACACCTTC. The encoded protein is CASSYSTGNVDGYTF.

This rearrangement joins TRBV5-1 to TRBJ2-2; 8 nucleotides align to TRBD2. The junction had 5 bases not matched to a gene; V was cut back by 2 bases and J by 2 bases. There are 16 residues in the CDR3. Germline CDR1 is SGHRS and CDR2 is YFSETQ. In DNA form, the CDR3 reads TGCGCCAGCAGCTTTTCCACTAGCGGTAACACCGGGGAGCTGTTTTTT. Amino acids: CASSFSTSGNTGELFF.

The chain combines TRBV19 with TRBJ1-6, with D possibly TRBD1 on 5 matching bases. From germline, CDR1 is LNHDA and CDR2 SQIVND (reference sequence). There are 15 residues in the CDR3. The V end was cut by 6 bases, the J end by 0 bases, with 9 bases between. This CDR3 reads CASRMDNSYNSPLHF. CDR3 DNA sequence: TGTGCCAGTAGAATGGACAACTCCTATAATTCACCCCTCCACTTT.

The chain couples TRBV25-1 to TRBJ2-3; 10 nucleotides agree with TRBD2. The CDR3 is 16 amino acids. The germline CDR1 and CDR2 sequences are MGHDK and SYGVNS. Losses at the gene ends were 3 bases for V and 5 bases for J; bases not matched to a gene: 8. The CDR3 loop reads CASSDPAGGLGDTQYF. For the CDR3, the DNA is TGTGCCAGCAGTGACCCAGCGGGAGGGCTTGGAGATACGCAGTATTTT.

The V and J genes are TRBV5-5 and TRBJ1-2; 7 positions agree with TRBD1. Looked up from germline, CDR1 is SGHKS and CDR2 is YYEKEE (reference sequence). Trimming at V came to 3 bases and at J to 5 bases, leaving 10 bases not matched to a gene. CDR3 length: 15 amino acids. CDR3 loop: CASSSKGGERYGYTF. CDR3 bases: TGTGCCAGCAGCTCTAAAGGGGGCGAGCGTTATGGCTACACCTTC.

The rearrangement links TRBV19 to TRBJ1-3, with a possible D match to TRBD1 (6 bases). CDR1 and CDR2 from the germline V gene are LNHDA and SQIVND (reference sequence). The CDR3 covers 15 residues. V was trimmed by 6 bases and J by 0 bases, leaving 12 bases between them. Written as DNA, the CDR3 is TGTGCCAGTAGACCGCAGGGGCGCTCTGGAAACACCATATATTTT. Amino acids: CASRPQGRSGNTIYF.